The 2 T cell receptor beta chains below all came from one sample that was sequenced in a study of OX40 agonist ivuxolimab in advanced cancers. Clones were sequenced by immunoSEQ multiplex PCR, and TCRdb holds only the in-frame ones, with some missing. The sample carries some 6,000 clones, 70% to 90% recorded once. This sample comprised CD4+ or CD8+ T cells sorted from blood, obtained in a trial of the OX40 agonist ivuxolimab. Receptor source: an adult with an advanced solid tumor such as melanoma, head and neck, liver or kidney cancer.

The V and J genes are TRBV7-8 and TRBJ2-1; 7 nucleotides line up with TRBD2. The germline V gene encodes CDR1 SGHVS and CDR2 FQNEAQ. The CDR3 totals 15 residues. The J segment lost 7 bases and the V segment lost 5 bases, leaving 11 bases of the junction unmatched. CDR3 DNA sequence: TGTGCCAGCAGCCCCCGGGGACTAAGTGCGAATGAGCAGTTCTTC. Amino acid sequence: CASSPRGLSANEQFF.

V usage is TRBV30 and J usage is TRBJ2-5, with unresolved D. Germline lookup yields CDR1 GTSNPN and CDR2 SVGIG (reference sequence). V was clipped by 1 base and J by 1 base, with 7 bases between them. The CDR3 totals 13 residues. In DNA form, the CDR3 reads TGTGCCTGGAGTGACAGCTTCCAAGAGACCCAGTACTTC. Translated, it gives CAWSDSFQETQYF.